A single sample gave rise to the 9 T cell receptor beta chains below, sequenced in a study of radiotherapy plus CTLA-4 blockade in lung cancer. Clones were sequenced by immunoSEQ multiplex PCR, and TCRdb holds only the in-frame ones, with some missing. This sample has about 91,000 clones, with 55% to 75% found just once. This sample comprised peripheral blood, obtained from a patient treated with radiotherapy plus ipilimumab. The receptors here all came from a human donor with non-small cell lung cancer that progressed on radiotherapy plus ipilimumab.

The chain links TRBV29-1 to TRBJ2-7; 8 bases are shared with TRBD1. The CDR3 length is 14 residues. Trimming at V came to 6 bases and at J to 0 bases, leaving 7 bases not matched to a gene. Per germline, CDR1 SQVTM and CDR2 ANQGSEA. CDR3 coding DNA: TGCAGCGTCCGAAACAGGGGGAACTCCTACGAGCAGTACTTC. This codes for CSVRNRGNSYEQYF.

The rearrangement links TRBV6-1 to TRBJ1-2; 9 nucleotides agree with TRBD1. V trimming: 2 bases; J trimming: 2 bases; junction bases outside the gene matches: 12. Per the germline V gene, CDR1 is MNHNS and CDR2 is SASEGT. The CDR3 has 18 residues. The DNA of the CDR3 is TGTGCCAGCAGTGAATCGGGACAGGGTGTAAGAGGCAACTATGGCTACACCTTC. It yields the protein CASSESGQGVRGNYGYTF.

The chain is built from TRBV4-1 and TRBJ1-5; 10 nucleotides match TRBD1. The CDR3 has 16 residues. The V segment lost 2 bases and the J segment 3 bases; nucleotides outside the gene matches: 4. Germline V gene lookup returns CDR1 MGHRA and CDR2 YSYEKL. As DNA, the CDR3 is TGCGCCAGCAGCCAATCCGGGACAGGGGCCAATCAGCCCCAGCATTTT. Translating it yields CASSQSGTGANQPQHF.

This clone was detected only once. The chain recombines TRBV6-5 with TRBJ1-1; D is unresolved. Germline CDR1 and CDR2: MNHEY and SVGAGI. The CDR3 runs to 13 residues. Trimming took 4 bases from V and 0 from J, leaving 6 bases between them. The CDR3 sequence: CASSFQLNTEAFF. CDR3 nucleotides: TGTGCCAGCAGTTTCCAACTGAACACTGAAGCTTTCTTT.

This clone has a handful of counts. This chain links TRBV7-9 with TRBJ1-2; tentative D call: TRBD1 (6 bases). CDR3 length equals 15 residues. The V gene lost 7 bases and the J gene lost 3 bases, with 18 bases spanning the gap. Germline V gives CDR1 SEHNR, CDR2 FQNEAQ (reference sequence). In DNA form, the CDR3 reads TGTGCCAGCACCCACTCGGGGGCCAGAGACTATGGCTACACCTTC. As protein: CASTHSGARDYGYTF.

The chain is built from TRBV29-1 and TRBJ2-7; no clear D. The germline gives CDR1 SQVTM, CDR2 ANQGSEA. Between the trimmed V and J ends, which lost 0 bases and 3 bases, there was a span of 6 bases. The CDR3 loop spans 12 amino acids. DNA for the CDR3: TGCAGCGTTGAAGATCTTCGCTACGAGCAGTACTTC. Its translation: CSVEDLRYEQYF.

The gene calls are TRBV4-2 and TRBJ1-1; tentative D call: TRBD1 (5 bases). V lost 1 base to trimming and J lost 0 bases, with 21 bases between them. The CDR3 extends over 19 amino acids. Germline lookup yields CDR1 LGHNA and CDR2 YNFKEQ. CDR3 region: CASSQGIPEGTGLNTEAFF. Here the CDR3 DNA reads TGTGCCAGCAGCCAAGGCATACCGGAGGGCACAGGCTTGAACACTGAAGCTTTCTTT.

The chain uses TRBV11-2 and TRBJ2-7; D gene unclear. This CDR3 region has 14 residues. V was shortened by 0 bases and J by 1 base, with 7 bases between the two germline ends. Germline loops: CDR1 SGHAT, CDR2 FQNNGV. CDR3 protein: CASSLDGESYEQYF. The CDR3 bases are TGTGCCAGCAGCTTAGATGGCGAATCCTACGAGCAGTACTTC.

This chain joins TRBV6-6 and TRBJ2-7; 9 bases line up with TRBD1. CDR3 length: 15 residues. CDR1 is MNHNY, CDR2 SVGAGI, per germline (reference sequence). V lost 4 bases and J lost 6; bases outside the gene matches: 10. CDR3 sequence (DNA): TGTGCCAGCAGTTCCTGGCCGGGACAGGGTGCCGAGCAGTACTTC. Translating gives CASSSWPGQGAEQYF.